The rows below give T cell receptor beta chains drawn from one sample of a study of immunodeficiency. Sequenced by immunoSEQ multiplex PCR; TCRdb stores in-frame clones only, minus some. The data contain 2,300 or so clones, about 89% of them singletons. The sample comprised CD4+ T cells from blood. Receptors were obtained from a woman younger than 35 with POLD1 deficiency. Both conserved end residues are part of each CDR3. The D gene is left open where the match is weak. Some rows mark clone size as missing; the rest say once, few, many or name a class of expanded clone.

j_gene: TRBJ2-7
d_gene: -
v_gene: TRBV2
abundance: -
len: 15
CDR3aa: CASSVQGGGSYEQYF

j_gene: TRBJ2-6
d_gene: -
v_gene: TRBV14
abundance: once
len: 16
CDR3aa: CASSQSLGSGANVLTF

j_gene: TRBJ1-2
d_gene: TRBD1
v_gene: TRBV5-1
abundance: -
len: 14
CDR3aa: CASSPGTGDYGYTF

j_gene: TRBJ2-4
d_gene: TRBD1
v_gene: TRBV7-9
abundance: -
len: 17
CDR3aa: CASSLPGTALAKNIQYF

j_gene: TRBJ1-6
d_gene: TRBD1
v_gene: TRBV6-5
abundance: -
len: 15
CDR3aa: CASSYRTGYNSPLHF

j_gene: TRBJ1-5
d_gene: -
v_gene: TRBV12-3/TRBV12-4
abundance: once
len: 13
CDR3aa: CASSLQLDQPQHF

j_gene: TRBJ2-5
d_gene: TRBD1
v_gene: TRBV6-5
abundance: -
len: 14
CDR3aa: CASAPGQGAKTQYF

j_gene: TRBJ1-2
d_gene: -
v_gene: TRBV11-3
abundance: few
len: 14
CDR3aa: CASSLNEDSYGYTF

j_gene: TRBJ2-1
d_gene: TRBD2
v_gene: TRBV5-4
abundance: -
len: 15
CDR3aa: CASSSGTSAINEQFF

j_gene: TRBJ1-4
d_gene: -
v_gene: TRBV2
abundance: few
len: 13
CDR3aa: CASRREQGLALFF

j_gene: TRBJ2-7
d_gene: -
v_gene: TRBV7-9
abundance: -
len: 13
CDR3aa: CASSPGFPYEQYF

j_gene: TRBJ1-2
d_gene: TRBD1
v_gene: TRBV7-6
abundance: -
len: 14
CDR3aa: CASSLEAGTGGYTF

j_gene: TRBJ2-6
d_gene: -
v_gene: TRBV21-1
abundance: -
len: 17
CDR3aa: CASSSPTGRSGANVLTF

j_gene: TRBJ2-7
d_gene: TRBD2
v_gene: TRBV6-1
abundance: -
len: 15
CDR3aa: CASSERLAGSYEQYF

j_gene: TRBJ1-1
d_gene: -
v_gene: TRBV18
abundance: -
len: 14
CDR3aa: CASSPFEGETEAFF

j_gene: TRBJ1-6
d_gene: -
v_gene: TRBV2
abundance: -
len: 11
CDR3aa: CASGGNSPLHF

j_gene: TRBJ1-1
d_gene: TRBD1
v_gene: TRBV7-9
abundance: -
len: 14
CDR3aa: CASSLATYRGEAFF

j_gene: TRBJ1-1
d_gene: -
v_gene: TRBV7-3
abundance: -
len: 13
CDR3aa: CASSLGQNTEAFF

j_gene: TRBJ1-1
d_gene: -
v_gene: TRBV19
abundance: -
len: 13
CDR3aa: CAFRSGHHTEAFF

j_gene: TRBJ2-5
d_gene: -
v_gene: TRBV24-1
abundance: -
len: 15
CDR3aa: CATSDLRDSQETQYF

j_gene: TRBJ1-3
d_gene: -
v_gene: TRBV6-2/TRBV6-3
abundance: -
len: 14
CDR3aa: CASSPGQSGNTIYF

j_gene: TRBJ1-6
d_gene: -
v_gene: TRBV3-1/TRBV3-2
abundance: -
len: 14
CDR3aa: CASSHGSDYSPLHF

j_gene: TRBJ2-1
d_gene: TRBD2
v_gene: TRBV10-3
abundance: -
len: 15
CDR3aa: CAISPGTSGRNEQFF

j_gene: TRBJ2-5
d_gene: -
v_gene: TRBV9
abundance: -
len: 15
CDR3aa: CASSDVTGGAETQYF

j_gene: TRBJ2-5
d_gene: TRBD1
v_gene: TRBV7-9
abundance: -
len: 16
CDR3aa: CASSRTGAHSQETQYF

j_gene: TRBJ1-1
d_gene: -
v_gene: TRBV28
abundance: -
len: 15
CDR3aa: CASSPHSPMNTEAFF

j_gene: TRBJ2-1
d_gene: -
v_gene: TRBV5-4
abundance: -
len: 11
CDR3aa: CASSLHNEQFF

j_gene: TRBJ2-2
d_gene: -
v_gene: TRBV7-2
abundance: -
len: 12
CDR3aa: CASSPITGELFF

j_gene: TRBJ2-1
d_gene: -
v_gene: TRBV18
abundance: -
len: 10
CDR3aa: CASSQNEQFF

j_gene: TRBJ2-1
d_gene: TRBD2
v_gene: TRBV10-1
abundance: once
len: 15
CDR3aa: CASSGLAGAYNEQFF

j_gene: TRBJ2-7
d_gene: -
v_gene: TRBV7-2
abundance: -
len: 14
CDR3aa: CASSSGRASYEQYF

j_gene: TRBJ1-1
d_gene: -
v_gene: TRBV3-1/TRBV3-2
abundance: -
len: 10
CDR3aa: CASSQEGSFF

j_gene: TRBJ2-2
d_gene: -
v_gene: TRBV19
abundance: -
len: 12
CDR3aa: CASSRHTGELFF

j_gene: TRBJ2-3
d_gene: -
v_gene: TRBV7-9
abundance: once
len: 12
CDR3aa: CASSWAEDTQYF

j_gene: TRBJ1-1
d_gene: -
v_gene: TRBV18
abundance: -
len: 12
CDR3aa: CASSLRPSEAFF

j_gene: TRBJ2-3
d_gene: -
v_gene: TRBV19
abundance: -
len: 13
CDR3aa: CASSILAKDTQYF

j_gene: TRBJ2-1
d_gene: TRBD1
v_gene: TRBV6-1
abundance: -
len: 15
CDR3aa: CASSETGGVYNEQFF

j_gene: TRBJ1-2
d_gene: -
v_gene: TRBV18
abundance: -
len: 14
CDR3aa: CASSHSETNYGYTF

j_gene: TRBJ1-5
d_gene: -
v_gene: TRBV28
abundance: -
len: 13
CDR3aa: CASSYGSNQPQHF

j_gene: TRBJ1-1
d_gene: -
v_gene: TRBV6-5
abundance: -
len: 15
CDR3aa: CASSDSVSMNTEAFF

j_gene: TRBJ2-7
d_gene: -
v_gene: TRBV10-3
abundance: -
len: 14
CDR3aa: CAISPGTTTYEQYF

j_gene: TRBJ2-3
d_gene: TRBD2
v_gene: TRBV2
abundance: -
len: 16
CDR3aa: CASKRGPREVTDTQYF

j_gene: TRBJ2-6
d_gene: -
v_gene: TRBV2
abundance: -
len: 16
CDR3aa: CASSDRGGSGANVLTF

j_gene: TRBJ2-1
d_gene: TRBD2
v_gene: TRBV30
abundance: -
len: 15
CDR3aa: CAWSEKGLAGNEQFF

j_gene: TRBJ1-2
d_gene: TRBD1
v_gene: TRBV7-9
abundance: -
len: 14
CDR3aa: CASSLSGGLYGYTF

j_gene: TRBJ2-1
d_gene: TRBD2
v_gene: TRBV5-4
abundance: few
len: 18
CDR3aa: CASSLDPTSGRPYNEQFF

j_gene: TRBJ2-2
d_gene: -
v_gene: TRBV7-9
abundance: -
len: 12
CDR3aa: CASGRRTGELFF

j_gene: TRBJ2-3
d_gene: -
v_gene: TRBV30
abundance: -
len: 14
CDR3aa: CAWSRLRATDTQYF

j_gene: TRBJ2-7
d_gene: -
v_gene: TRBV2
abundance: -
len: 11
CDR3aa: CASTRDYEQYF

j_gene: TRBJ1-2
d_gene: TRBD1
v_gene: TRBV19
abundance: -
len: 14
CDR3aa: CASSLTGSNYGYTF

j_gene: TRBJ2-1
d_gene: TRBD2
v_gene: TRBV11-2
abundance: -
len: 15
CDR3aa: CASSPRLARYNEQFF

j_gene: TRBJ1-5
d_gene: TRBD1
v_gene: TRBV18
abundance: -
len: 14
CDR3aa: CASSPTGAGQPQHF

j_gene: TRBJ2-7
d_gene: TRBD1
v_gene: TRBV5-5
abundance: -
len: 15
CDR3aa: CASSPPGQGSGEQYF

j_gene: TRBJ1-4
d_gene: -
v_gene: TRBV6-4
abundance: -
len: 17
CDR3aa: CASSPKDDLVTNEKLFF

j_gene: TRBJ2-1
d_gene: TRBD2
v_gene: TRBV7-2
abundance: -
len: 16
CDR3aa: CASSLGRLAGVDEQFF

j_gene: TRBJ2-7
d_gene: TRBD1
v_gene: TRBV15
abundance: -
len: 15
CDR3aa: CATSSADRTGDEQYF

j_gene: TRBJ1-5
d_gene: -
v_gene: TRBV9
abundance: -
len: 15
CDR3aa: CASSVGGREDQPQHF

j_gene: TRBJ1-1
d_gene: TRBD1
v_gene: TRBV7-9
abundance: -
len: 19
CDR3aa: CASSVPGQTWKGRNTEAFF

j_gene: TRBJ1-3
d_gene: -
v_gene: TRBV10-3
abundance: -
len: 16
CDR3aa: CAISLNRDQDGNTIYF